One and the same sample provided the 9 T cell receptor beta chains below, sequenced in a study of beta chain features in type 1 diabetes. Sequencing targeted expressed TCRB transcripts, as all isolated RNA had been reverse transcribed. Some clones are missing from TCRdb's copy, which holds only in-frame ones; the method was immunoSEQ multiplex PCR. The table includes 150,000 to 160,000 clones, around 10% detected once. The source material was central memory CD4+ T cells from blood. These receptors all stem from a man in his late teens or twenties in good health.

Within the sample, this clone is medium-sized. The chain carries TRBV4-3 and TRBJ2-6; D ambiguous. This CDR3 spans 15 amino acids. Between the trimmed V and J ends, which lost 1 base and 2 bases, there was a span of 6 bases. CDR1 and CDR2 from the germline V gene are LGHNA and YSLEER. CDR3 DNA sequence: TGCGCCAGCAGCCAAGTAACAGCTGGGGCCAACGTCCTGACTTTC. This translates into CASSQVTAGANVLTF.

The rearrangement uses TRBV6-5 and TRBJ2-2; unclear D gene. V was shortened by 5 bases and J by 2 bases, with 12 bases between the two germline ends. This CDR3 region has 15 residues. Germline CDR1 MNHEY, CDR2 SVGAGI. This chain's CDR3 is CASSTGRANTGELFF. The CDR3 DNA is TGTGCCAGCAGTACCGGTCGGGCTAACACCGGGGAGCTGTTTTTT.

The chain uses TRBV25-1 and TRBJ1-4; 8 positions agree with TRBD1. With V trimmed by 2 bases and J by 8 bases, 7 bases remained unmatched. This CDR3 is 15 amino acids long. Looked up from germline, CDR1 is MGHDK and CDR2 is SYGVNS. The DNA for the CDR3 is TGTGCCAGCAGTGAACCTGCAGGGGGCGGGGAAAAACTGTTTTTT. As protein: CASSEPAGGGEKLFF.

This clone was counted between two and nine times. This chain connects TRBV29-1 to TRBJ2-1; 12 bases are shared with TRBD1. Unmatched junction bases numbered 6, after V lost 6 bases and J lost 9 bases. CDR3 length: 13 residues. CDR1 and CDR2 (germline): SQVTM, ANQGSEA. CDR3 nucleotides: TGCAGCGTACCGGGACAGGGGGCCCGTGAGCAGTTCTTC. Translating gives CSVPGQGAREQFF.

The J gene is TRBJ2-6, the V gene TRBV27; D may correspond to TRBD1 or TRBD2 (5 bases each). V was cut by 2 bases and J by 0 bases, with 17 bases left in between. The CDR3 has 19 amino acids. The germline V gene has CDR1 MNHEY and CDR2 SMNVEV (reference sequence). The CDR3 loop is CASSLDRQGVRSGANVLTF. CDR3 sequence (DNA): TGTGCCAGCAGTTTAGATCGGCAGGGAGTCCGCTCTGGGGCCAACGTCCTGACTTTC.

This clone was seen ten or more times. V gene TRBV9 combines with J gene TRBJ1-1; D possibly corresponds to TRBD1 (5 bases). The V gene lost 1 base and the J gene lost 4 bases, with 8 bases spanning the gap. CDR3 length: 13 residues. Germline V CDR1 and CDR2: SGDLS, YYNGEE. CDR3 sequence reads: CASSVKGSTEAFF. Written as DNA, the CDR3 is TGTGCCAGCAGCGTAAAGGGGAGCACTGAAGCTTTCTTT. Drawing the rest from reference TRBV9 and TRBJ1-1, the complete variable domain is DSGVTQTPKHLITATGQRVTLRCSPRSGDLSVYWYQQSLDQGLQFLIQYYNGEERAKGNILERFSAQQFPDLHSELNLSSLELGDSALYFCASSVKGSTEAFFGQGTRLTVV.

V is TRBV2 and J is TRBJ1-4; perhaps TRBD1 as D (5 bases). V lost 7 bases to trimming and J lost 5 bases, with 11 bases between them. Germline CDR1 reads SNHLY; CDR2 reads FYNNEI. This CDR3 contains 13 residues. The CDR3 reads CASTGTGNEKLFF. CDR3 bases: TGTGCCAGCACCGGGACGGGGAATGAAAAACTGTTTTTT.

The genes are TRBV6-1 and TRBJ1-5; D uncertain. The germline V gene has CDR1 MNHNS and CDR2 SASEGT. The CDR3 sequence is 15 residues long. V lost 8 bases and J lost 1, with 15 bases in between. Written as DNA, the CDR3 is TGTGCCAGCCATGGAGTGCCTGGGAGCAATCAGCCCCAGCATTTT. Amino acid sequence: CASHGVPGSNQPQHF.

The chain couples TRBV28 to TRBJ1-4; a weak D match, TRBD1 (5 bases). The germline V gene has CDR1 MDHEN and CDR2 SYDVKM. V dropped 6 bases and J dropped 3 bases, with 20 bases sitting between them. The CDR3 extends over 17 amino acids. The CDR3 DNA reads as TGTGCCAGCAGCCCGGGACTTAAACCGGGGTCTAATGAAAAACTGTTTTTT. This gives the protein CASSPGLKPGSNEKLFF. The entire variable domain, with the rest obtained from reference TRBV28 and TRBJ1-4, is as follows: DVKVTQSSRYLVKRTGEKVFLECVQDMDHENMFWYRQDPGLGLRLIYFSYDVKMKEKGDIPEGYSVSREKKERFSLILESASTNQTSMYLCASSPGLKPGSNEKLFFGSGTQLSVL.